Listed below are T cell receptor beta chains from one sample, sequenced in a study of OX40 agonist ivuxolimab in advanced cancers. Clones were read by immunoSEQ multiplex PCR, and TCRdb kept only the in-frame ones, dropping some. The repertoire consists of 80,000 or so clones, with 89% occurring once and the leading ten covering over 0.15%. Sequenced here: CD4+ or CD8+ T cells sorted from blood, sampled in a trial of the OX40 agonist ivuxolimab. Receptors were obtained from an adult with an advanced solid tumor such as melanoma, head and neck, liver or kidney cancer. CDR3s include the opening cysteine and the closing phenylalanine or tryptophan. Fields, in order: V gene, D gene, clone size, J gene, CDR3 protein, CDR3 DNA. D genes are given only for firm matches. Not all rows give a size; the values are once, few, many and, for expanded clones, a class.

TRBV4-1,TRBD1,.,TRBJ2-7,CASSQVDLTGLPGTGDYEQYF,TGCGCCAGCAGCCAAGTGGACCTCACGGGGCTACCCGGGACAGGGGATTACGAGCAGTACTTC
TRBV29-1,TRBD1,.,TRBJ2-1,CSVGTGVFYNEQFF,TGCAGCGTAGGTACAGGGGTTTTCTACAATGAGCAGTTCTTC
TRBV28,TRBD1,.,TRBJ1-5,CASSSPPYRDRNQPQHF,TGTGCCAGCAGTTCCCCTCCCTACCGGGACAGGAATCAGCCCCAGCATTTT
TRBV7-2,.,.,TRBJ2-7,CASSSRTAYEQYF,TGTGCCAGCAGCTCCCGGACAGCTTACGAGCAGTACTTC
TRBV7-2,.,.,TRBJ2-2,CASSRRTTYTGELFF,TGTGCCAGCAGCCGACGGACTACTTACACCGGGGAGCTGTTTTTT
TRBV6-1,.,.,TRBJ1-4,CASRARGHEKLFF,TGTGCCAGCAGGGCCCGGGGTCATGAAAAACTGTTTTTT
TRBV19,TRBD2,once,TRBJ2-3,CASRKAAGGDTQYF,TGTGCCAGTAGGAAGGCGGCGGGAGGGGATACGCAGTATTTT
TRBV5-4,.,.,TRBJ2-7,CASSRGTYEQYF,TGTGCCAGCAGCCGAGGGACCTACGAGCAGTACTTC
TRBV6-6,.,.,TRBJ1-2,CASSYSAAGDGYTF,TGTGCCAGCAGTTACTCGGCGGCAGGGGATGGCTACACCTTC
TRBV18,.,.,TRBJ1-3,CASSPSTRQISGNTIYF,TGTGCCAGCTCACCCAGTACAAGACAGATCTCTGGAAACACCATATATTTT
TRBV30,TRBD2,.,TRBJ2-1,CAWSGFSGGAYEQFF,TGTGCCTGGAGTGGTTTTAGCGGGGGGGCATATGAGCAGTTCTTC
TRBV27,TRBD1,.,TRBJ1-5,CASRHSGGAGQPQHF,TGTGCCAGCAGGCACTCAGGGGGCGCGGGCCAGCCCCAGCATTTT
TRBV4-1,.,few,TRBJ1-2,CASSPSAYREGYGYTF,TGCGCCAGCAGCCCAAGCGCATACAGGGAAGGCTATGGCTACACCTTC
TRBV5-4,TRBD2,once,TRBJ2-7,CASSTLHTSGLSYEQYF,TGTGCCAGCAGCACCCTTCACACTAGCGGTCTTTCCTACGAGCAGTACTTC
TRBV28,.,.,TRBJ2-4,CASSNSGKQNIQYF,TGTGCCAGCAGTAATTCCGGGAAACAAAACATTCAGTACTTC
TRBV9,TRBD1,.,TRBJ2-2,CASSAPRTGTGELFF,TGTGCCAGCAGCGCCCCAAGGACAGGCACCGGGGAGCTGTTTTTT
TRBV7-3,TRBD1,.,TRBJ1-1,CASSIGTGTEAFF,TGTGCCAGCAGCATTGGGACAGGGACTGAAGCTTTCTTT
TRBV7-2,.,.,TRBJ2-1,CASSLVGSSNEQFF,TGTGCCAGCAGCTTAGTCGGGAGTTCCAATGAGCAGTTCTTC
TRBV4-2,TRBD2,.,TRBJ2-3,CASSQERLAGGTDTQYF,TGTGCCAGCAGCCAAGAGAGGCTAGCGGGGGGGACAGATACGCAGTATTTT
TRBV14,.,once,TRBJ1-2,CASSQGGRIGYTF,TGTGCCAGCAGCCAAGGGGGGAGAATTGGCTACACCTTC
TRBV18,.,.,TRBJ1-5,CASSPDSGNQPQHF,TGTGCCAGCTCACCGGACAGCGGCAATCAGCCCCAGCATTTT
TRBV30,.,.,TRBJ2-2,CAWSKTAGGGELFF,TGTGCCTGGAGTAAGACAGCCGGAGGCGGGGAGCTGTTTTTT
TRBV19,.,.,TRBJ1-1,CASKGSYTEAFF,TGTGCCAGTAAGGGCAGTTACACTGAAGCTTTCTTT
TRBV6-6,TRBD2,once,TRBJ2-2,CASRALAGGNTGELFF,TGTGCCAGCAGGGCACTAGCGGGGGGGAACACCGGGGAGCTGTTTTTT
TRBV5-1,TRBD1,.,TRBJ1-1,CASSLAWTGGTEAFF,TGCGCCAGCAGCTTGGCCTGGACAGGTGGCACTGAAGCTTTCTTT